This is a list of T cell receptor beta chains from one sample in a study of blood T cell repertoires in COVID-19. Sequencing was performed with immunoSEQ multiplex PCR; in TCRdb, only in-frame clones are kept and a portion is missing. The table records about 80,000 clones, more than 70% of them present only once. The sequenced sample was peripheral blood. All receptors come from a man older than 75 with active or convalescent COVID-19. The CDR3 runs from the conserved cysteine through the conserved F or W. The order of the fields is clone size, CDR3 length, J gene, D gene, V gene, CDR3 protein, CDR3 DNA. The D gene is left open where the match is weak. The size of a clone is reported for some rows only, either as once, few or many, or as a class for expanded clones.

abundance: .
len: 16
j_gene: TRBJ2-1
d_gene: TRBD2
v_gene: TRBV5-1
CDR3aa: CASFRTSGRAYNEQFF
CDR3nt: TGCGCCAGCTTTAGGACTAGCGGGAGGGCCTACAATGAGCAGTTCTTC

abundance: .
len: 21
j_gene: TRBJ2-3
d_gene: .
v_gene: TRBV5-1
CDR3aa: CASSSDWSRGAGERLTDTQYF
CDR3nt: TGCGCCAGCAGCTCGGACTGGAGCCGGGGGGCGGGAGAGCGGTTGACAGATACGCAGTATTTT

abundance: .
len: 14
j_gene: TRBJ1-1
d_gene: .
v_gene: TRBV4-1
CDR3aa: CASSQDPGRAEAFF
CDR3nt: TGCGCCAGCAGCCAAGATCCGGGAAGGGCTGAAGCTTTCTTT

abundance: few
len: 15
j_gene: TRBJ2-3
d_gene: TRBD1
v_gene: TRBV19
CDR3aa: CASSTRDRGPDTQYF
CDR3nt: TGTGCCAGTAGTACCCGGGACAGGGGGCCAGATACGCAGTATTTT

abundance: .
len: 13
j_gene: TRBJ1-5
d_gene: TRBD1
v_gene: TRBV12-5
CDR3aa: CASGKDRDQPQHF
CDR3nt: TGTGCTAGTGGGAAGGACAGGGATCAGCCCCAGCATTTT

abundance: .
len: 14
j_gene: TRBJ2-7
d_gene: TRBD1
v_gene: TRBV30
CDR3aa: CAWIDRGKSYEQYF
CDR3nt: TGTGCCTGGATAGACAGGGGAAAGTCCTACGAGCAGTACTTC

abundance: .
len: 15
j_gene: TRBJ1-5
d_gene: TRBD1
v_gene: TRBV4-2
CDR3aa: CASSQGRGRTQPQHF
CDR3nt: TGTGCCAGCAGCCAAGGCAGGGGGAGGACACAGCCCCAGCATTTT

abundance: .
len: 14
j_gene: TRBJ1-2
d_gene: .
v_gene: TRBV5-1
CDR3aa: CASSVDRNNYGYTF
CDR3nt: TGCGCCAGCAGCGTAGACAGAAATAACTATGGCTACACCTTC

abundance: once
len: 15
j_gene: TRBJ2-1
d_gene: TRBD2
v_gene: TRBV14
CDR3aa: CASSAPGTTRNEQFF
CDR3nt: TGTGCCAGCAGCGCCCCCGGGACTACTAGAAATGAGCAGTTCTTC

abundance: .
len: 16
j_gene: TRBJ1-2
d_gene: TRBD1
v_gene: TRBV5-5
CDR3aa: CASTTGGTGDIYGYTF
CDR3nt: TGTGCCAGCACCACGGGAGGGACAGGGGATATCTATGGCTACACCTTC

abundance: .
len: 16
j_gene: TRBJ1-4
d_gene: .
v_gene: TRBV5-1
CDR3aa: CASSQQTPATNEKLFF
CDR3nt: TGCGCCAGCAGCCAACAGACACCTGCAACTAATGAAAAACTGTTTTTT

abundance: .
len: 13
j_gene: TRBJ2-7
d_gene: TRBD1
v_gene: TRBV30
CDR3aa: CAWAGTGVGEQYF
CDR3nt: TGTGCCTGGGCCGGGACAGGGGTAGGAGAGCAGTACTTC

abundance: .
len: 14
j_gene: TRBJ2-5
d_gene: .
v_gene: TRBV7-2
CDR3aa: CASSPPGLEETQYF
CDR3nt: TGTGCCAGCAGCCCTCCGGGACTGGAGGAGACCCAGTACTTC

abundance: .
len: 16
j_gene: TRBJ2-1
d_gene: TRBD2
v_gene: TRBV3-1/TRBV3-2
CDR3aa: CASSRGTINSYNEQFF
CDR3nt: TGTGCCAGCAGCCGAGGGACTATCAATTCTTACAATGAGCAGTTCTTC

abundance: .
len: 15
j_gene: TRBJ2-3
d_gene: TRBD2
v_gene: TRBV2
CDR3aa: CASEPSRGGLDTQYF
CDR3nt: TGTGCCAGCGAACCTTCACGGGGGGGGCTTGATACGCAGTATTTT